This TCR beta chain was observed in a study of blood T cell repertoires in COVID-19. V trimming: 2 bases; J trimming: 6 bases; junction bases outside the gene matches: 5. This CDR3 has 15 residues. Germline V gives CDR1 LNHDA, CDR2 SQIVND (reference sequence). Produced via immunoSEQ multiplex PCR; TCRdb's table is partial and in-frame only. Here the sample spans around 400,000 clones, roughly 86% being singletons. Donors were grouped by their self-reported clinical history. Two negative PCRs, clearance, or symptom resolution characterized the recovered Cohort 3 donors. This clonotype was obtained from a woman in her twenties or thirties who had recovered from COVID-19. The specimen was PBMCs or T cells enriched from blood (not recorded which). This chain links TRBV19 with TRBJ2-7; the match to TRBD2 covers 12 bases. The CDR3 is CASSITSGRSSEQYF. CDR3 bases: TGTGCCAGTAGTATAACTAGCGGGAGGTCGTCCGAGCAGTACTTC.